These 19 T cell receptor beta chains share one sample of origin, sequenced in a study of blood T cell repertoires in COVID-19. Only in-frame clones appear in the TCRdb table, and some are missing; sequencing was by immunoSEQ multiplex PCR. The sample includes under 300,000 clones, about nine tenths of them seen just once. Source material: PBMCs or T cells enriched from blood (not recorded which). These receptors all stem from a woman aged 40 to 49 who had recovered from COVID-19.

This clone was recorded once. The rearrangement joins TRBV18 to TRBJ1-2; TRBD1 might be the D (5 bases). With 2 bases removed from V and 6 bases from J, the gap between germline ends came to 16 bases. Germline V CDR1 and CDR2: KGHSH, LQKENI. This CDR3 region has 15 residues. The DNA of the CDR3 is TGTGCCAGCTCACCAGAACAGGAGCTTAGGAATGGCTACACCTTC. It encodes CASSPEQELRNGYTF.

This chain connects TRBV7-2 to TRBJ2-7; 10 nucleotides match TRBD1. The germline V gene encodes CDR1 SGHTA and CDR2 FQGNSA. Trimming cost V 5 bases and J 2 bases; bases outside gene matches: 6. This CDR3 is built from 15 residues. CDR3 nucleotide sequence: TGTGCCAGCAGCCCGGGGGGGACAGGGGCCTACGAGCAGTACTTC. It encodes CASSPGGTGAYEQYF.

This clone was detected only once. This chain links TRBV30 with TRBJ1-3, with 7 bases that match TRBD1. The ends lost 6 bases at V and 2 bases at J; junction bases unmatched: 4. CDR1 and CDR2 (germline): GTSNPN, SVGIG (reference sequence). The CDR3 totals 13 residues. The CDR3 nucleotides are TGTGCCTGCCACAGGGGACCTGGAAACACCATATATTTT. Translation: CACHRGPGNTIYF.

The table lists this clone with a few counts. The chain recombines TRBV5-1 with TRBJ2-7; 8 nucleotides align to TRBD2. The CDR3 has 15 residues. J was trimmed by 7 bases and V by 4 bases; bases with no gene match: 13. Germline CDR1 and CDR2: SGHRS and YFSETQ. CDR3 DNA: TGCGCCAGCAGCCCTGGAGGGACTAGTCGCGAGGAGCAGTACTTC. Residues: CASSPGGTSREEQYF.

The V call is TRBV5-6, the J call TRBJ2-3, with 7 bases lining up with TRBD2. This CDR3 region has 16 residues. The germline V gene has CDR1 SGHDT and CDR2 YYEEEE. The ends lost 0 bases at V and 3 bases at J; junction bases unmatched: 7. For the CDR3, the DNA is TGTGCCAGCAGCTTGGAATTTCGGGGAGGGACAGATACGCAGTATTTT. Protein sequence: CASSLEFRGGTDTQYF.

CDR3 sequence reads: CASSQDRGSGGYTF. The CDR3 coding sequence is TGCGCCAGCAGCCAAGATCGAGGTTCGGGGGGCTACACCTTC. V gene TRBV4-3 combines with J gene TRBJ1-2; D is unresolved. Germline CDR1 reads LGHNA; CDR2 reads YSLEER. Trimming pared 0 bases from V and 8 bases from J, leaving 13 bases between. This CDR3 comprises 14 residues.

CDR3 nucleotides: TGTGCCAGCAGCCAAGGGGGGGGCTACGAGCAGTACTTC. This gives the protein CASSQGGGYEQYF. The J gene is TRBJ2-7, the V gene TRBV4-2; 7 bases match TRBD2. Germline V CDR1 and CDR2: LGHNA, YNFKEQ. The CDR3 length is 13 residues. The junction had 0 bases not matched to a gene; V was cut back by 1 base and J by 3 bases.

The chain carries TRBV18 and TRBJ1-4; possible D gene TRBD1, 6 bases. Trimming stripped 5 bases from V and 3 bases from J, with 7 bases between. The CDR3 has 13 residues. Germline lookup yields CDR1 KGHSH and CDR2 LQKENI. The CDR3 nucleotides read TGTGCCAGCTCAAGGGGGTCTAATGAAAAACTGTTTTTT. Translation gives CASSRGSNEKLFF. The whole variable domain, filled in from reference TRBV18 and TRBJ1-4, reads NAGVMQNPRHLVRRRGQEARLRCSPMKGHSHVYWYRQLPEEGLKFMVYLQKENIIDESGMPKERFSAEFPKEGPSILRIQQVVRGDSAAYFCASSRGSNEKLFFGSGTQLSVL.

The V and J genes are TRBV18 and TRBJ1-3; 8 nucleotides align to TRBD1. V lost 4 bases to trimming and J lost 8 bases; unmatched junction nucleotides: 10. The CDR3 contains 15 residues. The germline CDR1 and CDR2 sequences are KGHSH and LQKENI. CDR3 coding DNA: TGTGCCAGCTCACAACAGGGGGTCGGAAGGGACACCATATATTTT. It is translated as CASSQQGVGRDTIYF.

This chain joins TRBV24-1 and TRBJ2-5; D might be TRBD1 (5 bases). Deletions cut 9 bases from V and 4 bases from J, with 8 bases between. The CDR3 has 11 amino acids. Looked up from germline, CDR1 is KGHDR and CDR2 is SFDVKD. The CDR3 DNA sequence: TGTGCCACCGCCCAGGGAGAGACCCAGTACTTC. This gives the protein CATAQGETQYF.

The rearrangement joins TRBV9 to TRBJ2-3, with 8 bases that match TRBD1. Germline V gives CDR1 SGDLS, CDR2 YYNGEE. Trimming at V came to 2 bases and at J to 5 bases, leaving 4 bases not matched to a gene. This CDR3 region has 14 residues. DNA for the CDR3: TGTGCCAGCAGCGTGGACAGGGTCGGAGATACGCAGTATTTT. This translates into CASSVDRVGDTQYF.

This CDR3 is CASSLAEYSYEQYF. The CDR3 DNA is TGTGCCAGCAGCTTAGCGGAGTACTCCTACGAGCAGTACTTC. The chain carries TRBV7-8 and TRBJ2-7; D unresolved. The CDR3 covers 14 residues. CDR1 is SGHVS and CDR2 is FQNEAQ in the germline V gene. V was pared by 0 bases and J by 0 bases, with 6 bases between.

The CDR3 DNA reads as TGCGCCAGCAGACTAAACACTGAAGCTTTCTTT. Its translation: CASRLNTEAFF. The chain joins TRBV5-1 to TRBJ1-1; D not certain. The CDR3 has 11 amino acids. The V gene's germline CDR1 is SGHRS and CDR2 YFSETQ. V was clipped by 5 bases and J by 2 bases, with 4 bases between them.

The gene calls are TRBV5-4 and TRBJ2-3, with 7 bases aligning to TRBD2. Germline loops: CDR1 SGHNT, CDR2 YYREEE (reference sequence). This CDR3 region has 17 residues. V was clipped by 3 bases and J by 2 bases; unmatched bases: 12. DNA for the CDR3: TGTGCCAGCAGCTCCGGCGTTGCGGGGGTGACCACAGATACGCAGTATTTT. Translation: CASSSGVAGVTTDTQYF.

The chain has TRBV10-3 and TRBJ1-1; D may be TRBD1 (6 bases). Germline V gives CDR1 ENHRY, CDR2 SYGVKD. CDR3 size: 15 residues. V lost 4 bases to trimming and J lost 1 base, with 13 bases between them. This chain's CDR3 is CAISGGGPTNTEAFF. In DNA, the CDR3 is TGTGCCATCAGTGGGGGGGGGCCTACGAACACTGAAGCTTTCTTT.

The CDR3 reads CASSETGRGLDGYTF. The CDR3 DNA reads TGTGCCAGCAGTGAAACGGGGCGGGGGTTGGATGGCTACACCTTC. The chain has TRBV6-1 and TRBJ1-2; a possible D gene is TRBD1 (5 bases). V lost 2 bases to trimming and J lost 6 bases, with 16 bases between them. CDR3 length equals 15 residues. Germline V gene sequence: CDR1 MNHNS, CDR2 SASEGT.

The chain employs TRBV2 and TRBJ2-2; TRBD1 matches at 12 bases. Unmatched junction bases numbered 6, after V lost 6 bases and J lost 4 bases. Germline V gene sequence: CDR1 SNHLY, CDR2 FYNNEI. The CDR3 sequence is 16 residues long. This CDR3 is CASSLGTGGITGELFF. In DNA form, the CDR3 reads TGTGCCAGCAGCCTTGGGACAGGGGGCATCACCGGGGAGCTGTTTTTT.

This clone appeared a few times. The CDR3 protein is CASSFTFGTGEAEAFF. The CDR3 coding sequence is TGTGCCAGCTCATTCACCTTCGGGACAGGGGAGGCTGAAGCTTTCTTT. The chain joins TRBV18 to TRBJ1-1, with 10 positions matching TRBD1. The CDR3 contains 16 residues. Germline V lookup: CDR1 KGHSH, CDR2 LQKENI. V lost 5 bases and J lost 6; bases outside the gene matches: 12. Drawing the rest from reference TRBV18 and TRBJ1-1, the complete variable domain is NAGVMQNPRHLVRRRGQEARLRCSPMKGHSHVYWYRQLPEEGLKFMVYLQKENIIDESGMPKERFSAEFPKEGPSILRIQQVVRGDSAAYFCASSFTFGTGEAEAFFGQGTRLTVV.

V usage is TRBV2 and J usage is TRBJ1-5, with 9 bases matching TRBD1. CDR3 size: 15 residues. Germline CDR1 is SNHLY and CDR2 is FYNNEI. Unmatched junction bases numbered 8, after V lost 5 bases and J lost 6 bases. In nucleotides, the CDR3 is TGTGCCAGCAGTCTGGACAGGGGCCGGGGTCAGCCCCAGCATTTT. It encodes CASSLDRGRGQPQHF.